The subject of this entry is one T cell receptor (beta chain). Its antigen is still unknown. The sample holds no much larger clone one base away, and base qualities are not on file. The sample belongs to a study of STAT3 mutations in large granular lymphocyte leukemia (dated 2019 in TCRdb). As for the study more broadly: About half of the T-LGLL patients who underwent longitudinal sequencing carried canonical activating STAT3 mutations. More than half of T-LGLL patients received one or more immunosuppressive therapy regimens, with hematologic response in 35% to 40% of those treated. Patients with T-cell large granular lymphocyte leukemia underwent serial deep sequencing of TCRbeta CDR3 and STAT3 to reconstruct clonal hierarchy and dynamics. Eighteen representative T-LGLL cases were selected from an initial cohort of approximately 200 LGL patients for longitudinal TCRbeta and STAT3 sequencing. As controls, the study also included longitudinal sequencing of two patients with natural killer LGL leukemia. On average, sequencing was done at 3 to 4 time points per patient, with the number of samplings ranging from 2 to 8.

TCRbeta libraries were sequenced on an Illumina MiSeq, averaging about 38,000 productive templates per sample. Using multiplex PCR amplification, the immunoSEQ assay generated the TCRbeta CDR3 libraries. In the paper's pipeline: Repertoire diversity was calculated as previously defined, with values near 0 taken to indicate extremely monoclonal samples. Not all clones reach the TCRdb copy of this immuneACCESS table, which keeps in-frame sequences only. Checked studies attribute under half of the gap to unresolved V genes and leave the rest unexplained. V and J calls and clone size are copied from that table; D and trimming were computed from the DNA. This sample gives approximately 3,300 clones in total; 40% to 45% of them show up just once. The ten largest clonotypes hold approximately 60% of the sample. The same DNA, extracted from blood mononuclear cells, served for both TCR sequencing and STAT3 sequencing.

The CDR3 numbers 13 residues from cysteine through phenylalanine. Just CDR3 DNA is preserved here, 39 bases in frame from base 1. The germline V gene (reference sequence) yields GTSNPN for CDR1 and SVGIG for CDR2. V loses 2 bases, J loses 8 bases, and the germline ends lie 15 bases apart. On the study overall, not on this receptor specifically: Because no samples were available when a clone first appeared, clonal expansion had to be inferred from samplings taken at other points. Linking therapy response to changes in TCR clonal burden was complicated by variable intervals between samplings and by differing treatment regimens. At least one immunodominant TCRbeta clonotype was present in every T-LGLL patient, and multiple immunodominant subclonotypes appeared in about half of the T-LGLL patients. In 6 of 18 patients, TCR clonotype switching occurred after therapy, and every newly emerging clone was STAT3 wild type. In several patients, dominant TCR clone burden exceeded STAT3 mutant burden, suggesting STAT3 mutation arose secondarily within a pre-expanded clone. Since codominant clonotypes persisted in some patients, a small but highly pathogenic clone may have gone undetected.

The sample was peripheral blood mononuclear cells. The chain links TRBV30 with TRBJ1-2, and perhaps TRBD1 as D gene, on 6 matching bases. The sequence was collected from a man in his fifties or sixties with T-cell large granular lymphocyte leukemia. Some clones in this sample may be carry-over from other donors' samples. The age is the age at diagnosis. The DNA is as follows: TGTGCCTGGAGTACCCAGGGGTTGGGGGGCTACACCTTC. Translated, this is CAWSTQGLGGYTF.